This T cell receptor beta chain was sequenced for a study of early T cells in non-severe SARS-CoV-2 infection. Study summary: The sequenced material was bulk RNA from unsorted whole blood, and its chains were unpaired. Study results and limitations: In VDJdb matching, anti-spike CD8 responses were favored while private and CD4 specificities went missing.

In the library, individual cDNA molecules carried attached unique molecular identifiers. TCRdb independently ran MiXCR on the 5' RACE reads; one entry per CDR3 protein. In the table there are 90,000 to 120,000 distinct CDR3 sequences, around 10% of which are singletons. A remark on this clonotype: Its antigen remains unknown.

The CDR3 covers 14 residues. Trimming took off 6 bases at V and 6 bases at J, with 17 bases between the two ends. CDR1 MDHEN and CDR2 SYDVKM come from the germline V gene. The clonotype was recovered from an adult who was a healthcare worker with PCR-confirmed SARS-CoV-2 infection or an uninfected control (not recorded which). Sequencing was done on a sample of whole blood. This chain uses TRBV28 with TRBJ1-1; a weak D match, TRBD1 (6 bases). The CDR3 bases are TGTGCCAGCAGCCGACTCAGGGGAGGCTCTGAAGCTTTCTTT. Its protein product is CASSRLRGGSEAFF.